The entry below gives a single TCR beta chain sequence along with its context. Its antigen is currently unknown. TCRdb called the 5' RACE reads again in MiXCR, with one record for every CDR3 protein. The sample carries approximately 220,000 distinct CDR3 sequences, roughly 7.5% recorded once. This sample was included in a study of identical twins. The CDR3 has 15 amino acids. Germline CDR1 reads MNHEY; CDR2 reads SVGAGI. The V end was cut by 5 bases, the J end by 5 bases, with 16 bases between. General study results and limits: Compared with unrelated sharing, twin-shared out-of-frame alpha sequences had more low-probability sequences. Without tracking the same donors, conclusions rested on cross-sectional statistical analysis.

A further study also used this sample, focusing on yellow fever vaccine responses in identical twins.

The specimen was CD8+ T cells sorted from blood. The TCR sequence derives from a woman in her late teens or twenties in good health. The V call is TRBV6-5, the J call TRBJ1-5; D is possibly TRBD1 (6 bases). For the CDR3, the DNA is TGTGCCAGCAGTCTACGGTGGGGGGCAGATCAGCCCCAGCATTTT. This encodes CASSLRWGADQPQHF.